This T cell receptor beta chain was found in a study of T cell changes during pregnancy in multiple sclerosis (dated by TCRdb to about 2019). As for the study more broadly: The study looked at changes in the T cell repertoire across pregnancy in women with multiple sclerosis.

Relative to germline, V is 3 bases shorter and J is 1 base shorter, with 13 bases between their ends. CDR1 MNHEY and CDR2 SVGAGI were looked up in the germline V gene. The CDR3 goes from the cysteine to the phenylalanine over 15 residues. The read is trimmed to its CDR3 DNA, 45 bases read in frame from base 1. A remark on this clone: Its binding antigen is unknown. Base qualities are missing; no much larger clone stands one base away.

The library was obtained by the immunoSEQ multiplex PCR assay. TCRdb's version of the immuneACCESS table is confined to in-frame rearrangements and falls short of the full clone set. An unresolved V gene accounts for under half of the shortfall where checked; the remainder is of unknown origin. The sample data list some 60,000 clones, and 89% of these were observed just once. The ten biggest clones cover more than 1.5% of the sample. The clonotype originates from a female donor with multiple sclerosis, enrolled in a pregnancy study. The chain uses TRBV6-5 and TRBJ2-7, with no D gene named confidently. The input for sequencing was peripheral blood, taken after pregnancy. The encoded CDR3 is CASSYSHYGSYEQYF. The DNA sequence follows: TGTGCCAGCAGTTATAGTCACTACGGGTCCTACGAGCAGTACTTC.